These T cell receptor beta chains were read from a single sample in a study of blood T cells in healthy people across ages. Each CDR3 protein is one row after TCRdb ran MiXCR on the 5' RACE reads. The table records hundreds of thousands of distinct CDR3 sequences, around 28% of them present only once. Sample: blood. Receptors originate from a woman over 75 in good health. The CDR3 runs from the conserved cysteine through the conserved F or W. D genes are given only for firm matches. Clone size is given for some rows only: seen once, a few or many times, or a class if the clone is expanded.

TRBV4-3	TRBJ1-3	-	-	TGCGCCAGCAGCCAAGAACCTGCCGGGACCTACTCTGGAAACACCATATATTTT	CASSQEPAGTYSGNTIYF
TRBV7-2	TRBJ2-5	few	TRBD2	TGTGCCAGCAGCTTTATAGCGGGGGGGGGAAGGGAGCAGTACTTC	CASSFIAGGGREQYF
TRBV7-2	TRBJ1-4	few	-	TGTGCCAGCAGCTTAGGGGGGGGTGATAATGAAAAACTGTTTTTT	CASSLGGGDNEKLFF
TRBV5-1	TRBJ1-2	many	TRBD1	TGCGCCAGCAGCTTAACAGGGGGCCTAAACTATGGCTACACCTTC	CASSLTGGLNYGYTF
TRBV5-1	TRBJ1-2	many	-	TGCGCCAGCAGCTTGACGCCAACTAACTATGGCTACACCTTC	CASSLTPTNYGYTF
TRBV2	TRBJ2-3	few	-	TGTGCCAGCAGTGAGGAGTCGGTAGATACGCAGTATTTT	CASSEESVDTQYF
TRBV12-3/TRBV12-4	TRBJ2-3	few	TRBD2	TGTGCCAGCAGTTTACGGAAGAGACTAGCGGGGGCCTCACCCACAGATACGCAGTATTTT	CASSLRKRLAGASPTDTQYF
TRBV6-5	TRBJ1-4	-	-	TGTGCCAGCAGTTACTCGAATCGGCAGTTTAATGAAAAACTGTTTTTT	CASSYSNRQFNEKLFF
TRBV7-2	TRBJ2-5	many	-	TGTGCCAGCAGCTTAGTCTCGGTGAGAGAGACCCAGTACTTC	CASSLVSVRETQYF
TRBV7-9	TRBJ2-7	many	-	TGTGCCAGCAGCTTACTGGTCGGCGAGCAGTACTTC	CASSLLVGEQYF
TRBV7-2	TRBJ2-5	-	TRBD2	TGTGCCAGCAGCTCCACGGGACTAGCGGGGGAGACCCAGTACTTC	CASSSTGLAGETQYF
TRBV18	TRBJ1-1	-	-	TGTGCCAGCTCACCACCCTCCCGTGGGGGGCCCGCGAACACTGAAGCTTTCTTT	CASSPPSRGGPANTEAFF
TRBV10-3	TRBJ2-3	many	-	TGTGCCATCAGTGTCAGGGAGGTAGATACGCAGTATTTT	CAISVREVDTQYF
TRBV6-1	TRBJ1-2	many	-	TGTGCCAGCTCAGGGGCCCAAAACTACTATGGCTACACCTTC	CASSGAQNYYGYTF
TRBV20-1	TRBJ1-1	-	-	TGCAGTGCTAGAGCCGTACCGGTAACGCTGAACACTGAAGCTTTCTTT	CSARAVPVTLNTEAFF
TRBV6-2/TRBV6-3	TRBJ1-1	few	TRBD1	TGTGCCAGCAGTTACCCCAGGGGGCGGAAAGATGAAGCTTTCTTT	CASSYPRGRKDEAFF
TRBV28	TRBJ2-6	many	-	TGTGCCAGCAGTTTATCCTCCCCCGGGGGCCTTGGGGCCAACGTCCTGACTTTC	CASSLSSPGGLGANVLTF
TRBV20-1	TRBJ2-7	-	-	TGCAGTGCTAGTGAACCCTACGAGCAGTACTTC	CSASEPYEQYF
TRBV28	TRBJ2-1	few	-	TGTGCCAGCAGTCCCCAAGGGGCCACCTACAATGAGCAGTTCTTC	CASSPQGATYNEQFF
TRBV20-1	TRBJ2-7	-	-	TGCAGTGCTGGGAGGGGGGGCCGGTCCTACAATGAGCAGTACTTC	CSAGRGGRSYNEQYF
TRBV7-2	TRBJ2-3	-	-	TGTGCCAGCAGGCCCGGACGAGGGACAGATACGCAGTATTTT	CASRPGRGTDTQYF
TRBV3-1	TRBJ2-3	many	TRBD2	TGTGCCAGCAGCCAGGCCGGGACTAGCGGAGATACGCAGTATTTT	CASSQAGTSGDTQYF
TRBV14	TRBJ2-7	-	TRBD1	TGTGCCTGCAGCCGGGGACAGGGCACCTACGAGCAGTACTTC	CACSRGQGTYEQYF
TRBV7-2	TRBJ2-7	many	TRBD1	TGTGCCAGCAGCTTACGCCCCCGGACAGGATCCTACGAGCAGTACTTC	CASSLRPRTGSYEQYF
TRBV7-2	TRBJ1-4	-	-	TGTGCCAGCAGCCTCTCCGTCAGTGAAAAACTGTTTTTT	CASSLSVSEKLFF
TRBV20-1	TRBJ2-5	many	TRBD2	TGCAGTGCCTCTGGGGGGACTAGCGGGGGGTCACAAGAGACCCAGTACTTC	CSASGGTSGGSQETQYF
TRBV24-1	TRBJ2-1	many	-	TGTGCCACCAGTGACACGGGACGGGAAGGTGAGCAGTTCTTC	CATSDTGREGEQFF
TRBV14	TRBJ1-2	few	-	TGTGCCAGCAGCCAGCCGGTTTCGCGGGGCTACACCTTC	CASSQPVSRGYTF
TRBV20-1	TRBJ2-5	many	-	TGCAGTGCTATAAGGGCCGAGGGAGCGGGAGAGACCCAGTACTTC	CSAIRAEGAGETQYF
TRBV5-1	TRBJ2-5	many	TRBD1	TGCGCCAGCGCACCCGGGACAGGGGCCGTTGGAGAGACCCAGTACTTC	CASAPGTGAVGETQYF
TRBV7-9	TRBJ1-1	few	-	TGTGCCAGCAGCTTCGGACAGTATGAAGCTTTCTTT	CASSFGQYEAFF
TRBV12-3/TRBV12-4	TRBJ2-3	once	TRBD1	TGTGCCAGCAGTTACGACAGGGGAAGCGCAGATGTGCAGTATTTT	CASSYDRGSADVQYF
TRBV7-7	TRBJ2-3	-	-	TGTGCCAGCAGTCCGCGGGAACACACAGATACGCAGTATTTT	CASSPREHTDTQYF
TRBV25-1	TRBJ2-1	-	-	TGTCCCAGCAGTGCCGTCAGGGGCCACGAGCAGTTCTTC	CPSSAVRGHEQFF
TRBV20-1	TRBJ2-3	once	TRBD1	TGCAGTGCTCTCCCACTTCCGGGACAGACTAGCACAGATACGCAGTATTTT	CSALPLPGQTSTDTQYF
TRBV12-3/TRBV12-4	TRBJ1-6	few	-	TGTGCCAGCAGTCCCGGGACGGTAGATTCACCCCTCCACTTT	CASSPGTVDSPLHF
TRBV7-2	TRBJ2-1	many	-	TGTGCCAGCAGCTTAATACCAGGGGGGTGGGATGAGCAGTTCTTC	CASSLIPGGWDEQFF
TRBV9	TRBJ2-1	many	TRBD1	TGTGCCAGCAGCCGCGGACAGGTTCGATCCTACAATGAGCAGTTCTTC	CASSRGQVRSYNEQFF
TRBV11-2	TRBJ2-1	many	-	TGTGCCAGCAGCCAGGTGGGGGCTAACAATGAGCAGTTCTTC	CASSQVGANNEQFF
TRBV5-6	TRBJ1-2	many	-	TGTGCCAGCAGAAAGAAGGGACTTTATGGCTACACCTTC	CASRKKGLYGYTF
TRBV7-2	TRBJ2-1	-	-	TGTGCCAGCAGCTTAGCGGGTGACCTCAATGAGCAGTTCTTC	CASSLAGDLNEQFF
TRBV20-1	TRBJ1-4	-	TRBD1	TGCAGTGCTTTTCGGAGGGGGCGACCCACTGAAAAACTGTTTTTT	CSAFRRGRPTEKLFF
TRBV5-1	TRBJ2-5	many	-	TGCGCCAGCAGCCTGACCATCCGCCAAGAGACCCAGTACTTC	CASSLTIRQETQYF
TRBV5-1	TRBJ2-2	-	-	TGCGCCAGCAGCTTAAAAGTTCCGCACACCGGGGAGCTGTTTTTT	CASSLKVPHTGELFF
TRBV11-2	TRBJ2-2	few	-	TGTGCCAGCAGCTTAGTCTTACAGTCAAACACCGGGGAGCTGTTTTTT	CASSLVLQSNTGELFF
TRBV11-2	TRBJ2-3	-	TRBD2	TGTGCCAGCAGCGCGTGGTTGTCTAGCGGGGGGACAGATACGCAGTATTTT	CASSAWLSSGGTDTQYF
TRBV27	TRBJ1-2	many	-	TGTGCCAGCAGTCGTGACAGTATCTATGGCTACACCTTC	CASSRDSIYGYTF
TRBV3-1	TRBJ1-4	few	-	TGTGCCAGCAGCCAAGGCCATTTGGGGGGGAGAACTAATGAAAAACTGTTTTTT	CASSQGHLGGRTNEKLFF
TRBV19	TRBJ2-3	-	TRBD2	TGTGCCAGTAGAACGGGCGGGGGACTCACAGATACGCAGTATTTT	CASRTGGGLTDTQYF
TRBV28	TRBJ1-2	many	-	TGTGCCAGCACCTCGTACAGACGGGGCTACACCTTC	CASTSYRRGYTF